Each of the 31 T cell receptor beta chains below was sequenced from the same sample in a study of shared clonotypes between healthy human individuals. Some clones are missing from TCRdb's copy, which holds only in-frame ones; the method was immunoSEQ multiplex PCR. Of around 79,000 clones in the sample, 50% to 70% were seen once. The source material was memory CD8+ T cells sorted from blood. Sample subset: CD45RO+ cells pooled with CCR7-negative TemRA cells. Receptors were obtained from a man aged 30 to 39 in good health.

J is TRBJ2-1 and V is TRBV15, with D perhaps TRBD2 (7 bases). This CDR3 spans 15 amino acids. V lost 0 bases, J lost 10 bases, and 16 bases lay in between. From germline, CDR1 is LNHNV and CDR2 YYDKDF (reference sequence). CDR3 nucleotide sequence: TGTGCCACCAGCAGAGATCGGGGGGCGACCCCAGAGCAGTTCTTC. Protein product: CATSRDRGATPEQFF.

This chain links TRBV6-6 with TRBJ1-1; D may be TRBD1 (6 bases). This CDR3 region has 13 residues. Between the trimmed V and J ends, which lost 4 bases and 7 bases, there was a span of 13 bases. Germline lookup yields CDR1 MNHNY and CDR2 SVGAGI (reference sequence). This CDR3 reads CASSLTGGGEAFF. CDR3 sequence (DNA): TGTGCCAGCAGTTTGACCGGGGGCGGTGAAGCTTTCTTT.

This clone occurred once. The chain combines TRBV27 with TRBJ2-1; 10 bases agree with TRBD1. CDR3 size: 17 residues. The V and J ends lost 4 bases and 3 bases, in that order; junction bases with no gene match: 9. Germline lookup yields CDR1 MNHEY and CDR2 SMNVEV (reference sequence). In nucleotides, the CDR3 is TGTGCCAGCAGTTCCTTCTGGACAGGGGGAGTCTACAATGAGCAGTTCTTC. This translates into CASSSFWTGGVYNEQFF.

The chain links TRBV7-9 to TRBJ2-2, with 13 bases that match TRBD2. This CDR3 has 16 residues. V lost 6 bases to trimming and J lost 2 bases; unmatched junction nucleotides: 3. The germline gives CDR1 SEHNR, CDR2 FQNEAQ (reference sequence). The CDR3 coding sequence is TGTGCCAGCAGTGGACTAGCGGGGGAAAACACCGGGGAGCTGTTTTTT. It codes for CASSGLAGENTGELFF.

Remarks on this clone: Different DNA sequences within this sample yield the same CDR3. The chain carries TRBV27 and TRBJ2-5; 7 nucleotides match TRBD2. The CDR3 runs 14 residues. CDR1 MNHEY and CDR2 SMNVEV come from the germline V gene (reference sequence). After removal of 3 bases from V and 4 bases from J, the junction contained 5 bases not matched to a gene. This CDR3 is CASSLLGEGETQYF. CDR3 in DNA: TGTGCCAGCAGTTTGTTAGGGGAGGGAGAGACCCAGTACTTC.

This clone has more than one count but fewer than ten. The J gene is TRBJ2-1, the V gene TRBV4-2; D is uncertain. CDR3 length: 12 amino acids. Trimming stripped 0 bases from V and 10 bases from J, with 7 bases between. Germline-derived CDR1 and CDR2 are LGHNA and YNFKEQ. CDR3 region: CASSQEGLEQFF. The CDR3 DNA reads TGTGCCAGCAGCCAAGAGGGGTTGGAGCAGTTCTTC.

The CDR3 loop reads CASSFADRGEKLFF. The CDR3 DNA follows: TGTGCCAGCAGCTTCGCGGACAGGGGAGAAAAACTGTTTTTT. V and J are TRBV7-9 and TRBJ1-4; 9 bases are a match to TRBD1. Trimming removed 3 bases from V and 8 bases from J; junction bases left unmatched: 4. The CDR3 runs 14 residues. Germline V gene sequence: CDR1 SEHNR, CDR2 FQNEAQ (reference sequence).

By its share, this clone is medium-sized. The CDR3 DNA sequence: TGTGCCAGCAGTGAAGCGCTCGGGAGCTCCTACGAGCAGTACTTC. Its translation is CASSEALGSSYEQYF. The genes are TRBV6-1 and TRBJ2-7; tentative D call: TRBD2 (6 bases). The CDR3 totals 15 residues. Germline V gene data show CDR1 as MNHNS and CDR2 as SASEGT. V was trimmed by 0 bases and J by 0 bases, leaving 9 bases between them.

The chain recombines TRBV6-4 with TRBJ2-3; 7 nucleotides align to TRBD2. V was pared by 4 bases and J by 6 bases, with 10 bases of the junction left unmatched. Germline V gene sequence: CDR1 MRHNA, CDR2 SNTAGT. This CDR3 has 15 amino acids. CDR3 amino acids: CASSGDTSGADTQYF. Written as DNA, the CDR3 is TGTGCCAGCAGTGGGGATACGAGCGGGGCTGATACGCAGTATTTT.

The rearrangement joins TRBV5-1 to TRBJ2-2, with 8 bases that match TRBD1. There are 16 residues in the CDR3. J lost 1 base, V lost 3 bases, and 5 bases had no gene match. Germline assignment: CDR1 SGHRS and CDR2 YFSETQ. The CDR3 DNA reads TGCGCCAGCAGCTCCGCCGGGACAGGGAACACCGGGGAGCTGTTTTTT. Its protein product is CASSSAGTGNTGELFF.

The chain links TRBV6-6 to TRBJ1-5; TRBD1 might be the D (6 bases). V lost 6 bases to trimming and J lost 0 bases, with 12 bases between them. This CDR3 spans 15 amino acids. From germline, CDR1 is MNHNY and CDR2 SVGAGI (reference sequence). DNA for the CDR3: TGTGCCAGCAGAAAAAGGGGGGATAGCAATCAGCCCCAGCATTTT. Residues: CASRKRGDSNQPQHF.

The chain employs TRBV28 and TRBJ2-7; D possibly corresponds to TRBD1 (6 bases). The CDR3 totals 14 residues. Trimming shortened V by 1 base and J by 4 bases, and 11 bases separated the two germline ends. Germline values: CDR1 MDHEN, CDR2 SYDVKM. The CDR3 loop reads CASSLSGGLYEQYF. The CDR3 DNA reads TGTGCCAGCAGTTTATCTGGGGGCTTATACGAGCAGTACTTC.

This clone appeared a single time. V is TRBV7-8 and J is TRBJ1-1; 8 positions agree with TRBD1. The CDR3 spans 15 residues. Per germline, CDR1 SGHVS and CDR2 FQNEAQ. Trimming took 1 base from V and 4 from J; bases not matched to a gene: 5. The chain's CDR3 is CASSLEQGAGTEAFF. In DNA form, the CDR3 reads TGTGCCAGCAGCTTAGAGCAGGGGGCGGGCACTGAAGCTTTCTTT. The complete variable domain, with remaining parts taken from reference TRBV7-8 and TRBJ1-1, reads GAGVSQSPRYKVAKRGQDVALRCDPISGHVSLFWYQQALGQGPEFLTYFQNEAQLDKSGLPSDRFFAERPEGSVSTLKIQRTQQEDSAVYLCASSLEQGAGTEAFFGQGTRLTVV.

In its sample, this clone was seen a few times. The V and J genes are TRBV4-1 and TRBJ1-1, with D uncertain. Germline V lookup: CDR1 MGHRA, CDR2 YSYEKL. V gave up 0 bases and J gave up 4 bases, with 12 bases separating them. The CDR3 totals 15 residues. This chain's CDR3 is CASSQEVGGLTEAFF. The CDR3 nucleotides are TGCGCCAGCAGCCAAGAGGTGGGAGGGCTCACTGAAGCTTTCTTT.

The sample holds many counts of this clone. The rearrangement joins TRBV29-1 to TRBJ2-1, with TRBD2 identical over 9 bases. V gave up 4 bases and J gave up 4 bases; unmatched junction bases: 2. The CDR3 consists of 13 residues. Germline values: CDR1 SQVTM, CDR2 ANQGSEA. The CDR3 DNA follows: TGCAGCGTTGCTAGCGGGGCTTACAATGAGCAGTTCTTC. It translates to CSVASGAYNEQFF.

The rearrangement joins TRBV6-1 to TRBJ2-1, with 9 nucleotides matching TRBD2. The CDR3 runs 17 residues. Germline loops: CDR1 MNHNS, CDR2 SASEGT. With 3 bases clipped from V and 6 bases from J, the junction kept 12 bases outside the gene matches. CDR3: CASSDAITSGPSNEQFF. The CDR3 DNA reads TGTGCCAGCAGTGACGCGATCACTAGCGGGCCCTCCAATGAGCAGTTCTTC.

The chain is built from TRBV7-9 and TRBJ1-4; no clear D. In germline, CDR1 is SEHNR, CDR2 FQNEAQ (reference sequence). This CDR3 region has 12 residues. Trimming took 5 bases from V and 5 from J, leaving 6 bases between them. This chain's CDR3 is CASSHKNEKLFF. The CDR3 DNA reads TGTGCCAGCAGCCATAAAAATGAAAAACTGTTTTTT.

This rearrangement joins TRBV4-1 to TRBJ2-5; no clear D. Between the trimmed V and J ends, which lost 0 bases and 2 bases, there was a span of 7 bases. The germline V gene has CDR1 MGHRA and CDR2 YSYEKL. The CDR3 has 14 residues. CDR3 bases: TGCGCCAGCAGCCAAGAGGGCAGACAAGAGACCCAGTACTTC. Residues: CASSQEGRQETQYF.

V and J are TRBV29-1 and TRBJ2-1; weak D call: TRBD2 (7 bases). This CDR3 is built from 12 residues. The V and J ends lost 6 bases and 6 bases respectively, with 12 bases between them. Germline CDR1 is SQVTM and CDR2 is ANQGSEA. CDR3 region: CSVNRGGNEQFF. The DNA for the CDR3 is TGCAGCGTGAATAGGGGGGGCAATGAGCAGTTCTTC.

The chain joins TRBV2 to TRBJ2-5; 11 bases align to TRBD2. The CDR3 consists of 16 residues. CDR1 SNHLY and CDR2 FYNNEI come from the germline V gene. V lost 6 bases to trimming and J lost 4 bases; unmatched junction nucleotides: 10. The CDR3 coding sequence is TGTGCCAGCAGGACACTAGCGGGAGAATATACAGAGACCCAGTACTTC. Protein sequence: CASRTLAGEYTETQYF.

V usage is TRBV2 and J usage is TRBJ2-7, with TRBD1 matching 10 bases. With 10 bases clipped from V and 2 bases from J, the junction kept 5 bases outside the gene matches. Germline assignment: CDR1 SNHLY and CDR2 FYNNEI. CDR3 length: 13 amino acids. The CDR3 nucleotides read TGTGCCACCAGACAGGGGGCCCCCTACGAGCAGTACTTC. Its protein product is CATRQGAPYEQYF.

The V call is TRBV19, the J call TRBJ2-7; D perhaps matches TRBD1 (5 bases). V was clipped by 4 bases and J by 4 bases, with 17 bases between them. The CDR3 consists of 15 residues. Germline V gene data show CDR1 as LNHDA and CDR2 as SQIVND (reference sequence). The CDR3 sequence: CASSTKVGRLYEQYF. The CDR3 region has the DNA TGTGCCAGTAGTACTAAGGTGGGGCGACTTTACGAGCAGTACTTC.

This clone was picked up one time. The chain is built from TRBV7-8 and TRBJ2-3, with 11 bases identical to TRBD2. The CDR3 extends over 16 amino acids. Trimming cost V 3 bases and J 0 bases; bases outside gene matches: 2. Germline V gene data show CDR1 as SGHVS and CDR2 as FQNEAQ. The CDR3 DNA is TGTGCCAGCAGCTTTTTAGCGGGAGGGAGCACAGATACGCAGTATTTT. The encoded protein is CASSFLAGGSTDTQYF.

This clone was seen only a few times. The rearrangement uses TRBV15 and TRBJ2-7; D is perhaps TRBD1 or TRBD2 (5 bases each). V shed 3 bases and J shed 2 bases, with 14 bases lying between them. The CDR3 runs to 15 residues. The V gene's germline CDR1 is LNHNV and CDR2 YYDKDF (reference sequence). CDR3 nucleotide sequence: TGTGCCACCAGCAGCAGGGTTGACGGGGCCTACGAGCAGTACTTC. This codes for CATSSRVDGAYEQYF.

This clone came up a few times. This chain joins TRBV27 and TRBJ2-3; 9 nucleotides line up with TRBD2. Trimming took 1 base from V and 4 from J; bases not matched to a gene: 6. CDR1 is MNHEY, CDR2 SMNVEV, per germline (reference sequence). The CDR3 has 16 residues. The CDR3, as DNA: TGTGCCAGCAGTTTATTCGCGGGAGGGTCGGCAGATACGCAGTATTTT. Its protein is CASSLFAGGSADTQYF.

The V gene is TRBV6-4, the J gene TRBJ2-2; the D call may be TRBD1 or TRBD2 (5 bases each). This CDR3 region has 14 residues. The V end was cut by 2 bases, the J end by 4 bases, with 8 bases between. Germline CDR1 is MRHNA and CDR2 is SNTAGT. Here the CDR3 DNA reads TGTGCCAGCAGTGACGGGGACGGCACCGGGGAGCTGTTTTTT. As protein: CASSDGDGTGELFF.

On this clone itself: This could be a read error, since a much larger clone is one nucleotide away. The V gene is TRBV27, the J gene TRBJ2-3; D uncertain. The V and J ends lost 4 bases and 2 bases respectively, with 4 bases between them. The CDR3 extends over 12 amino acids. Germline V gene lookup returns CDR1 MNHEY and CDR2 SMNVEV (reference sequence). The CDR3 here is CASSSNTDTQYF. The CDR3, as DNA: TGTGCCAGCAGTTCTAACACAGATACGCAGTATTTT.

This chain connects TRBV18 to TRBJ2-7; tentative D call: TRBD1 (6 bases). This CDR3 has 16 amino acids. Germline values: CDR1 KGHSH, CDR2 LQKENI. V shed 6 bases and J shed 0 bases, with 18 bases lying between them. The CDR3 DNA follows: TGTGCCAGCTCCCCGACCAGGGGTATCAGCTCCTACGAGCAGTACTTC. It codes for CASSPTRGISSYEQYF.

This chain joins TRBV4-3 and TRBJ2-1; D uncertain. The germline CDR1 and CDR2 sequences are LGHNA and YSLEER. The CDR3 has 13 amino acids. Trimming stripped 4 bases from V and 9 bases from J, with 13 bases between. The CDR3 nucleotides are TGCGCCAGCAGCCCAGGCCTAGGATTTGAGCAGTTCTTC. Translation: CASSPGLGFEQFF.

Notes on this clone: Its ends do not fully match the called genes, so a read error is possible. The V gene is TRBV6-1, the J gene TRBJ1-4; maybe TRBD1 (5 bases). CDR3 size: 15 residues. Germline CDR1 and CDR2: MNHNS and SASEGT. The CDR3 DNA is TGTGCCAGCAGAGAAGGAGGGGAGGCTAATGAAAAACTGTTTTTT. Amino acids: CASREGGEANEKLFF.

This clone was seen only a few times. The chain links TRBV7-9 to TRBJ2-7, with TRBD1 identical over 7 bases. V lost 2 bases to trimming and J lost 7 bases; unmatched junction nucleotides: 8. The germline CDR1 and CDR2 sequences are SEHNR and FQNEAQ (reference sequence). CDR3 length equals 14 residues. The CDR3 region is CASSLLQGVWEQYF. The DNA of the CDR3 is TGTGCCAGCAGCTTATTGCAGGGGGTGTGGGAGCAGTACTTC.